This T cell receptor beta chain is drawn from a study of blood T cell repertoires in COVID-19. Study background: The cDNA or gDNA used as material had been derived from T cells, B-cell-depleted T cells, or PBMCs.

This clone appeared once. The protocol was immunoSEQ multiplex PCR, while the TCRdb copy is restricted to in-frame clones and leaves out a portion. The sample lists about 190,000 clones, around 80% occurring once. Patients in Seattle were enrolled during active infection, then followed longitudinally. This CDR3 is 14 amino acids long. The V and J ends lost 4 bases and 3 bases respectively, with 12 bases between them. The V gene's germline CDR1 is LGHDT and CDR2 YNNKEL (reference sequence). The receptor's source is a woman of 80 years or more with COVID-19, enrolled during active disease. The J gene is TRBJ1-2, the V gene TRBV3-1 (or the pseudogene TRBV3-2); no clear D gene. Sample: peripheral blood. CDR3 sequence: CASSPLGSDYGYTF. CDR3 DNA: TGTGCCAGCAGCCCGTTGGGCTCGGACTATGGCTACACCTTC.